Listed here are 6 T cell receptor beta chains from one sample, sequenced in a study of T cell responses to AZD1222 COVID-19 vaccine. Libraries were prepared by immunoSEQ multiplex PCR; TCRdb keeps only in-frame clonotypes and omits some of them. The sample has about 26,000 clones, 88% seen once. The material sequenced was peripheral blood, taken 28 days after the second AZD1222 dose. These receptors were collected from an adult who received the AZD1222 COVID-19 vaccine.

The CDR3 region is CASSPQSGNTIYF. The CDR3 DNA reads as TGTGCCAGCAGCCCCCAGTCTGGAAACACCATATATTTT. The genes are TRBV5-4 and TRBJ1-3, with D uncertain. CDR3 length: 13 residues. Trimming shortened V by 4 bases and J by 1 base, and 6 bases separated the two germline ends. Germline V gives CDR1 SGHNT, CDR2 YYREEE (reference sequence).

The CDR3 loop is CASSPESRTGGETFF. CDR3 sequence (DNA): TGTGCCAGCAGCCCGGAATCTCGGACAGGGGGCGAAACTTTCTTT. The chain combines TRBV5-4 with TRBJ1-1; 11 bases are shared with TRBD1. The V and J ends lost 4 bases and 12 bases, in that order; junction bases with no gene match: 14. Looked up from germline, CDR1 is SGHNT and CDR2 is YYREEE (reference sequence). CDR3 size: 15 residues.

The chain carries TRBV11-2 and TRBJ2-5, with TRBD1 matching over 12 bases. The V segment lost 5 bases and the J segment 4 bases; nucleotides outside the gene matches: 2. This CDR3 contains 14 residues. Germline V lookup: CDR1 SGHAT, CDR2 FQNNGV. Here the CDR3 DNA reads TGTGCCAGCAGCAGGGACAGGGGGCGAGAGACCCAGTACTTC. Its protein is CASSRDRGRETQYF.

The chain's CDR3 is CASSELGSFTDTQYF. The CDR3 DNA reads as TGTGCCAGCAGTGAATTGGGCAGTTTCACAGATACGCAGTATTTT. V is TRBV6-1 and J is TRBJ2-3; the D is unclear. The germline CDR1 and CDR2 sequences are MNHNS and SASEGT. The CDR3 sequence is 15 residues long. V was clipped by 2 bases and J by 2 bases, with 11 bases between them.

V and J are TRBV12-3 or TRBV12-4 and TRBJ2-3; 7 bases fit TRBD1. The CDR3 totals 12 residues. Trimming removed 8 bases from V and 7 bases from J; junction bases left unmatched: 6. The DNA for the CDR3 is TGTGCCAGCTCCGCAGGGGGATATACGCAGTATTTT. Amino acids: CASSAGGYTQYF.

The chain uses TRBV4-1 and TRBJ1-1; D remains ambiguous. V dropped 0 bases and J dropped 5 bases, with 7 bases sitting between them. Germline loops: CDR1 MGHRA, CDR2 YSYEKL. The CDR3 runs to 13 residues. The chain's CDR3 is CASSQEGRTEAFF. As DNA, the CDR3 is TGCGCCAGCAGCCAAGAAGGGAGGACTGAAGCTTTCTTT.